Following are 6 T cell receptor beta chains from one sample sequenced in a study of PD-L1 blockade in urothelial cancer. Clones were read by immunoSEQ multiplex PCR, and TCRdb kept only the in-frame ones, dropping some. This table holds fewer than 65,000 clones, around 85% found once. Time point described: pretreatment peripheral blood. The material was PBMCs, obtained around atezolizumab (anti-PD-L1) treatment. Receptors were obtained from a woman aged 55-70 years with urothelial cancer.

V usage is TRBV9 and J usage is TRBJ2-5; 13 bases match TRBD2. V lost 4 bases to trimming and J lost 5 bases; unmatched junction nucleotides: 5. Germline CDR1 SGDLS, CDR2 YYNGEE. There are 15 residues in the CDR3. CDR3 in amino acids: CASSLGTSGEETQYF. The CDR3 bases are TGTGCCAGCAGCCTTGGGACTAGCGGGGAGGAGACCCAGTACTTC.

CDR3 sequence: CASSQVLGTVNTGELFF. DNA for the CDR3: TGCGCCAGCAGCCAAGTGTTGGGGACAGTGAACACCGGGGAGCTGTTTTTT. The rearrangement uses TRBV4-3 and TRBJ2-2; 7 bases line up with TRBD1. The CDR3 is 17 amino acids. CDR1 and CDR2 from the germline V gene are LGHNA and YSLEER. V was clipped by 1 base and J by 1 base; unmatched bases: 6.

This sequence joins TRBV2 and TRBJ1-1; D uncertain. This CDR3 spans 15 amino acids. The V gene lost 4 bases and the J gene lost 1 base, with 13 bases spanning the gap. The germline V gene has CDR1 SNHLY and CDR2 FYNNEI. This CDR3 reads CASSGPSHPNTEAFF. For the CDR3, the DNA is TGTGCCAGCAGTGGGCCGTCTCACCCGAACACTGAAGCTTTCTTT.

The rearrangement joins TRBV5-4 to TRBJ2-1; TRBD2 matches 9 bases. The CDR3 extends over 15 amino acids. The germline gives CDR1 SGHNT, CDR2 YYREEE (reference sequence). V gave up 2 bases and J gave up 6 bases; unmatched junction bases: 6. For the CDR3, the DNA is TGTGCCAGCAGCTTTTCTGGCGGGAGGGCCAATGAGCAGTTCTTC. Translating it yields CASSFSGGRANEQFF.

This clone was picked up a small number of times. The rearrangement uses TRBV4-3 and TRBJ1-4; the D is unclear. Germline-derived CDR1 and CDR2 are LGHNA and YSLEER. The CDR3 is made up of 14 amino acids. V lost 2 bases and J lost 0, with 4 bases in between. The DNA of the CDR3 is TGCGCCAGCAGCCAATCTTCAACTAATGAAAAACTGTTTTTT. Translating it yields CASSQSSTNEKLFF.

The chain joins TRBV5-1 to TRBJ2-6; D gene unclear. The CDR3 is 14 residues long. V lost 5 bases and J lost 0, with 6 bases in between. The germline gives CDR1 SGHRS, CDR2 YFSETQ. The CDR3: CASRKPSGANVLTF. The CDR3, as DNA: TGCGCCAGCAGGAAGCCCTCTGGGGCCAACGTCCTGACTTTC.